The rows below give T cell receptor beta chains drawn from one sample of a study of blood T cell repertoires in COVID-19. Sequenced by immunoSEQ multiplex PCR; TCRdb stores in-frame clones only, minus some. The sample consists of more than 55,000 clones, about 86% of them appearing once. The sequencing input was peripheral blood. Receptors were obtained from a man aged 60 to 75 with acute or convalescent COVID-19. The CDR3 runs from the conserved cysteine through the conserved F or W. The D gene is left open where the match is weak. The size field is filled for only some rows; it gives once, few, many or a size class.

j_call d_call clone_size cdr3_length v_call cdr3_nt cdr3_aa
TRBJ2-5 . . 15 TRBV30 TGTGCCTGGAGTGGCGGGGTCAACCCCCAAGAGACCCAGTACTTC CAWSGGVNPQETQYF
TRBJ1-2 . few 15 TRBV18 TGTGCCAGCCAACTCACCGCCGATTTTAACTATGGCTACACCTTC CASQLTADFNYGYTF
TRBJ1-2 . . 15 TRBV4-1 TGCGCCAGCAGCCCCGACAGGCTTCGATCCTATGGCTACACCTTC CASSPDRLRSYGYTF
TRBJ2-7 TRBD2 few 15 TRBV27 TGTGCCAGCAGTTTATCGGGACTAAAATCCTACGAGCAGTACTTC CASSLSGLKSYEQYF
TRBJ2-7 . . 14 TRBV28 TGTGCCAGCCGCCCGGGTCTTCACTTCAACGAGCAGTACTTC CASRPGLHFNEQYF
TRBJ1-3 . . 14 TRBV5-1 TGCGCCAGCAGCTTGGCCAGCTCTGGAAACACCATATATTTT CASSLASSGNTIYF
TRBJ2-1 TRBD1 . 15 TRBV11-3 TGTGCCAGCAGTACGGGACAGAGCTCCTACAATGAGCAGTTCTTC CASSTGQSSYNEQFF
TRBJ2-3 TRBD2 . 16 TRBV10-3 TGTGCCATCAGACGGACTAGCGGGAGGGCCGCAGATACGCAGTATTTT CAIRRTSGRAADTQYF
TRBJ1-5 . . 14 TRBV3-1/TRBV3-2 TGTGCCAGCAGCCAGGACGCAGGGGATCAGCCCCAGCATTTT CASSQDAGDQPQHF
TRBJ2-3 TRBD1 . 16 TRBV3-1/TRBV3-2 TGTGCCAGCAGCCAGGCTGGGACAGGGTTAACAGATACGCAGTATTTT CASSQAGTGLTDTQYF
TRBJ2-7 TRBD1 once 16 TRBV5-1 TGCGCCAGCAGCTTGTACAGGGACAGGAATCCCCACGAGCAGTACTTC CASSLYRDRNPHEQYF
TRBJ1-4 TRBD1 once 15 TRBV27 TGTGCCAGCAGTTCTTGGGACAGGGGGCTTGAAAAACTGTTTTTT CASSSWDRGLEKLFF
TRBJ2-2 . . 12 TRBV18 TGTGCCAGCTCGTCCTCTATCGGGGAGCTGTTTTTT CASSSSIGELFF
TRBJ1-3 . few 14 TRBV3-1/TRBV3-2 TGTGCCAGCAGCCAAAAAGGGGTAGGAAACACCATATATTTT CASSQKGVGNTIYF
TRBJ1-2 . . 12 TRBV6-6 TGTGCCAGCAGTGATCAGGGGCTTGGCTACACCTTC CASSDQGLGYTF
TRBJ1-6 . . 14 TRBV6-5 TGTGCCAGCAGCCTAGGGGGTAGTAATTCACCCCTCCACTTT CASSLGGSNSPLHF
TRBJ2-1 TRBD1 . 14 TRBV27 TGTGCCAGCAAGGCCGGGACAGGGTTCCCTGAGCAGTTCTTC CASKAGTGFPEQFF
TRBJ2-7 TRBD2 . 15 TRBV9 TGTGCCAGCAGCGAGGGGACGGGACTAGAGTACGAGCAGTACTTC CASSEGTGLEYEQYF
TRBJ1-6 TRBD1 few 15 TRBV7-3 TGTGCCAGCAGCACGACAGGGGCGATTAATTCACCCCTCCACTTT CASSTTGAINSPLHF
TRBJ1-2 . . 11 TRBV10-3 TGTGCCACCGAGGGGGTCTATGGCTACACCTTC CATEGVYGYTF
TRBJ2-2 . . 16 TRBV5-4 TGTGCCAGCAGCTCCGGGAGCCGAGGGGACACCGGGGAGCTGTTTTTT CASSSGSRGDTGELFF
TRBJ2-5 . . 14 TRBV18 TGTGCCAGCTCACGGACTACCGCCCAAGAGACCCAGTACTTC CASSRTTAQETQYF
TRBJ1-3 . once 13 TRBV10-3 TGTGCCACCCAAGGGGGATCAGGAAACACCATATATTTT CATQGGSGNTIYF
TRBJ2-7 . . 13 TRBV2 TGTGCCAGCAGTGAGGAGGGCTACTACGAGCAGTACTTC CASSEEGYYEQYF
TRBJ1-4 TRBD1 once 16 TRBV3-1/TRBV3-2 TGTGCCAGCAGCCAAGGTGAGGACAGGCTTGGCGGAAAACTGTTTTTT CASSQGEDRLGGKLFF
TRBJ1-3 . . 15 TRBV29-1 TGCAGCGTCACCGGGACATCCCAGACGGGAAACACCATATATTTT CSVTGTSQTGNTIYF
TRBJ2-5 . . 14 TRBV7-9 TGTGCCAGCAGCTTAGCGGGGGCCAGGGAGACCCAGTACTTC CASSLAGARETQYF
TRBJ1-2 . few 17 TRBV2 TGTGCCAGCAGTGACCCGATCTGGGGGGGGGAGGCTGGTGGCTACACCTTC CASSDPIWGGEAGGYTF
TRBJ1-2 . . 14 TRBV27 TGTGCCAGCAGTTTCAGGGGCGAGACCTATGGCTACACCTTC CASSFRGETYGYTF
TRBJ2-7 TRBD1 once 14 TRBV7-3 TGTGCCAGCAGCGCCGACAGGGGGGCCTACGAGCAGTACTTC CASSADRGAYEQYF